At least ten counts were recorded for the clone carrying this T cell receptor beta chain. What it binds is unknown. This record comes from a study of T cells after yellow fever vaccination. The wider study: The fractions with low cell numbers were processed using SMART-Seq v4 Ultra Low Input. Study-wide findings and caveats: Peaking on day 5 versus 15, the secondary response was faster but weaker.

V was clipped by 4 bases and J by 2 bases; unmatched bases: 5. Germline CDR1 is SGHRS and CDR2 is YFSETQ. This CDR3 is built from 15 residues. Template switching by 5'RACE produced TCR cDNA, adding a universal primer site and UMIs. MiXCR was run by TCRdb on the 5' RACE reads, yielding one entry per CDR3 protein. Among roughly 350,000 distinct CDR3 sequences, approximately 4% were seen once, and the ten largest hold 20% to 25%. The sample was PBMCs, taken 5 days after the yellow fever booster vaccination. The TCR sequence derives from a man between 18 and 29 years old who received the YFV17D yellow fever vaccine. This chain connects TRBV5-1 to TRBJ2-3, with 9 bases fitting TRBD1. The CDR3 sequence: CASSRTGDPTDTQYF. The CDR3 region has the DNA TGCGCCAGCAGCCGGACAGGGGATCCCACAGATACGCAGTATTTT.